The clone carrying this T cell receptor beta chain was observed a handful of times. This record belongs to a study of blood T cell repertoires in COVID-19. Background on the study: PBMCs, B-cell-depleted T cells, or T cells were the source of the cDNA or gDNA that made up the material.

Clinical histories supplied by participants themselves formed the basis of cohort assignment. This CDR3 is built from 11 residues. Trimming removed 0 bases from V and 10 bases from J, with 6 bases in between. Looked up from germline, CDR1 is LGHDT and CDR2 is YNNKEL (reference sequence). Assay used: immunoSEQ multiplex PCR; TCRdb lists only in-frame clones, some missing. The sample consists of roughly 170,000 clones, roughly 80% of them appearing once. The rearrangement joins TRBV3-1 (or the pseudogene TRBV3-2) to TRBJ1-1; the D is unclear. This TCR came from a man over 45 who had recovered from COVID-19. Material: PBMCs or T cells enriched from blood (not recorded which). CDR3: CASSQEGRAFF. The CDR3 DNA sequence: TGTGCCAGCAGCCAAGAGGGGAGAGCTTTCTTT.